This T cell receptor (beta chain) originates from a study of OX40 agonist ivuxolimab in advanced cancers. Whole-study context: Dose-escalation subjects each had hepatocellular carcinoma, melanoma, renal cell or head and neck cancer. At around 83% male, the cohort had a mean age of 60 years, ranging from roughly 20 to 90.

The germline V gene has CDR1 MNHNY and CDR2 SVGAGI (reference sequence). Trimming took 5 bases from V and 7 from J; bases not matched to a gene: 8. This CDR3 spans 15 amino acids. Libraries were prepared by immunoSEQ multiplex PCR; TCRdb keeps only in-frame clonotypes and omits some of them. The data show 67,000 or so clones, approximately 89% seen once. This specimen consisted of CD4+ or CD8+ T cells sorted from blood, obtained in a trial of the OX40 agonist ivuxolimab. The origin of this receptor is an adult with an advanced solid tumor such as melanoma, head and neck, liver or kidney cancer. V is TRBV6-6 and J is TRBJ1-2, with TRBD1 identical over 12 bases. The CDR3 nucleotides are TGTGCCAGCAGTGGGGACAGGGGGCAATTAACTGGCTACACCTTC. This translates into CASSGDRGQLTGYTF.